The 20 T cell receptor beta chains given below trace back to one sample, sequenced in a study of early stage breast cancer tumors. Clones were sequenced by immunoSEQ multiplex PCR, and TCRdb holds only the in-frame ones, with some missing. In the table there are 9,700 or so clones, 78% of which are singletons. The sequenced material came from normal breast tissue next to the tumor. The receptors shown here come from a person aged 35-50 years with breast cancer.

The V gene is TRBV6-1, the J gene TRBJ1-5; D is unresolved. The CDR3 loop spans 15 amino acids. Trimming took off 6 bases at V and 2 bases at J, with 14 bases between the two ends. The germline V gene encodes CDR1 MNHNS and CDR2 SASEGT. In DNA form, the CDR3 reads TGTGCCAGCAGCGAACACTGGCTTGGCAATCAGCCCCAGCATTTT. This translates into CASSEHWLGNQPQHF.

CDR3 loop: CASSYSRQFLMYGYTF. CDR3 DNA: TGTGCCAGCAGTTACTCGAGGCAGTTTCTTATGTATGGCTACACCTTC. This rearrangement joins TRBV6-5 to TRBJ1-2; D is uncertain. The CDR3 runs 16 residues. V lost 0 bases, J lost 5 bases, and 16 bases lay in between. Germline CDR1 MNHEY, CDR2 SVGAGI.

This rearrangement joins TRBV29-1 to TRBJ2-1; D ambiguous. The germline V and J ends were trimmed by 5 bases and 7 bases, with 18 bases remaining between them. Germline V gene data show CDR1 as SQVTM and CDR2 as ANQGSEA. The CDR3 is 14 amino acids. The CDR3 protein is CSVIVLRFGNEQFF. For the CDR3, the DNA is TGCAGCGTTATCGTCCTGAGATTTGGAAATGAGCAGTTCTTC.

The chain combines TRBV10-3 with TRBJ2-5; D tentatively fits TRBD1 or TRBD2 (6 bases each). Trimming left V 3 bases short and J 5 bases short, with 13 bases between. CDR3 length: 14 amino acids. The germline V gene encodes CDR1 ENHRY and CDR2 SYGVKD. In nucleotides, the CDR3 is TGTGCCATCAGTGACGCCCGAGGGGGGGAGACCCAGTACTTC. This gives the protein CAISDARGGETQYF.

This clone has a handful of counts. The V and J genes are TRBV7-2 and TRBJ2-1; 8 nucleotides line up with TRBD2. CDR3 size: 15 residues. The germline V gene has CDR1 SGHTA and CDR2 FQGNSA. V was clipped by 5 bases and J by 5 bases; unmatched bases: 8. The DNA of the CDR3 is TGTGCCAGCAGCCCTGAGGGGACTAGTCACAATGAGCAGTTCTTC. Encoded protein: CASSPEGTSHNEQFF.

This chain connects TRBV30 to TRBJ1-3, with D possibly being TRBD1 (5 bases). The CDR3 has 15 residues. The germline gives CDR1 GTSNPN, CDR2 SVGIG (reference sequence). The germline V and J ends were trimmed by 0 bases and 2 bases, with 11 bases remaining between them. The chain's CDR3 is CAWSVQAGPGNTIYF. The CDR3 DNA is TGTGCCTGGAGTGTACAGGCAGGGCCTGGAAACACCATATATTTT.

This chain links TRBV7-2 with TRBJ2-1; perhaps TRBD2 as D (6 bases). Trimming removed 4 bases from V and 4 bases from J, with 17 bases in between. Germline CDR1 is SGHTA and CDR2 is FQGNSA. The CDR3 runs to 16 residues. The CDR3 nucleotides read TGTGCCAGCAGCTCGACCCGACTAGTACAGTACAATGAGCAGTTCTTC. This encodes CASSSTRLVQYNEQFF.

In this sample, this clone turned up a few times. The chain uses TRBV4-1 and TRBJ1-2, with 8 bases matching TRBD1. Trimming removed 0 bases from V and 5 bases from J; junction bases left unmatched: 5. This CDR3 region has 15 residues. Germline CDR1 reads MGHRA; CDR2 reads YSYEKL. This CDR3 reads CASSQEPRQGYGYTF. CDR3 DNA sequence: TGCGCCAGCAGCCAAGAGCCACGACAGGGGTATGGCTACACCTTC.

The chain has TRBV5-1 and TRBJ2-7; no clear D gene. Trimming cost V 7 bases and J 4 bases, with 12 bases left between them. The CDR3 sequence is 12 residues long. Germline CDR1 is SGHRS and CDR2 is YFSETQ. The CDR3: CASAEDGYEQYF. The CDR3, as DNA: TGCGCCAGCGCAGAGGACGGGTACGAGCAGTACTTC.

The chain carries TRBV19 and TRBJ2-7; TRBD1 matches at 9 bases. From germline, CDR1 is LNHDA and CDR2 SQIVND (reference sequence). The CDR3 loop spans 18 amino acids. V was pared by 3 bases and J by 3 bases, with 15 bases of the junction left unmatched. The CDR3 sequence: CASSMVVRGQGWDYEQYF. In nucleotides, the CDR3 is TGTGCCAGTAGTATGGTTGTCCGGGGACAGGGCTGGGACTACGAGCAGTACTTC.

The chain joins TRBV5-6 to TRBJ1-2, with a possible D match to TRBD1 (5 bases). CDR1 is SGHDT and CDR2 is YYEEEE in the germline V gene. CDR3 size: 14 residues. Trimming cost V 5 bases and J 5 bases, with 16 bases left between them. The CDR3 here is CASSLRDGGYGYTF. The CDR3 coding sequence is TGTGCCAGCAGTCTAAGGGACGGAGGATATGGCTACACCTTC.

The rearrangement uses TRBV18 and TRBJ2-2; no definite D call. This CDR3 contains 15 residues. Trimming left V 3 bases short and J 7 bases short, with 15 bases between. CDR1 KGHSH and CDR2 LQKENI come from the germline V gene. CDR3 in DNA: TGTGCCAGCTCACCCACCGCCATGAGGAACGGGGAGCTGTTTTTT. This sequence encodes CASSPTAMRNGELFF.

J is TRBJ1-5 and V is TRBV29-1; 7 bases are shared with TRBD1. The CDR3 has 13 amino acids. Germline V gene data show CDR1 as SQVTM and CDR2 as ANQGSEA. The CDR3 protein is CSVTGDSNQPQHF. CDR3 coding DNA: TGCAGTGTCACAGGGGACAGCAATCAGCCCCAGCATTTT.

This chain links TRBV30 with TRBJ1-4; D might be TRBD1 (6 bases). Germline V CDR1 and CDR2: GTSNPN, SVGIG (reference sequence). This CDR3 region has 14 residues. V was cut by 7 bases and J by 2 bases, with 14 bases left in between. The CDR3 sequence: CASQKGVTNEKLFF. CDR3 coding DNA: TGTGCCTCCCAGAAGGGGGTGACTAATGAAAAACTGTTTTTT. The variable domain in full, completed from reference TRBV30 and TRBJ1-4, reads SQTIHQWPATLVQPVGSPLSLECTVEGTSNPNLYWYRQAAGRGLQLLFYSVGIGQISSEVPQNLSASRPQDRQFILSSKKLLLSDSGFYLCASQKGVTNEKLFFGSGTQLSVL.

This clone has just a few counts. V usage is TRBV14 and J usage is TRBJ2-6; D is unclear. The CDR3 consists of 17 residues. Trimming left V 0 bases short and J 4 bases short, with 13 bases between. Per germline, CDR1 SGHDN and CDR2 FVKESK. CDR3 DNA sequence: TGTGCCAGCAGCCAAGATCGGAGCTTGTCAGGGGCCAACGTCCTGACTTTC. This translates into CASSQDRSLSGANVLTF.

The V and J genes are TRBV30 and TRBJ2-4; no definite D call. V was cut by 1 base and J by 0 bases, with 13 bases left in between. This CDR3 is built from 16 residues. Germline V gives CDR1 GTSNPN, CDR2 SVGIG (reference sequence). Written as DNA, the CDR3 is TGTGCCTGGAGTGGGCCTACCCTCCTAGCCAAAAACATTCAGTACTTC. It specifies CAWSGPTLLAKNIQYF.

This clone was recorded a few times. The chain recombines TRBV9 with TRBJ1-5, with D perhaps TRBD1 (5 bases). Between the trimmed V and J ends, which lost 0 bases and 7 bases, there was a span of 14 bases. The germline V gene encodes CDR1 SGDLS and CDR2 YYNGEE. CDR3 length: 15 amino acids. The CDR3 sequence: CASSVEGRATQPQHF. CDR3 bases: TGTGCCAGCAGCGTAGAGGGCAGGGCAACCCAGCCCCAGCATTTT.

This clone has more than one count but fewer than ten. V and J are TRBV6-5 and TRBJ1-5, with TRBD1 identical over 8 bases. The CDR3 loop spans 13 amino acids. Looked up from germline, CDR1 is MNHEY and CDR2 is SVGAGI. The trim removed 6 bases at V and 5 bases at J, leaving 3 bases unmatched. CDR3 loop: CASRGQVDQPQHF. The CDR3 bases are TGTGCCAGCAGGGGACAGGTCGATCAGCCCCAGCATTTT.

The rearrangement links TRBV5-1 to TRBJ2-3, with D unclear. The CDR3 sequence is 17 residues long. V was shortened by 4 bases and J by 0 bases, with 18 bases between the two germline ends. Germline assignment: CDR1 SGHRS and CDR2 YFSETQ. Here the CDR3 DNA reads TGCGCCAGCAGCCCCGAGGACGACGTTACTAGCACAGATACGCAGTATTTT. Translating gives CASSPEDDVTSTDTQYF.

The chain has TRBV19 and TRBJ1-4, with D perhaps TRBD1 (6 bases). The ends were cut back, 7 bases at V and 10 bases at J, with 13 bases in the middle. Germline V gene data show CDR1 as LNHDA and CDR2 as SQIVND (reference sequence). This CDR3 comprises 12 residues. As DNA, the CDR3 is TGTGCCAGTAAGCAGGGGAGGGCAAAACTGTTTTTT. Residues: CASKQGRAKLFF.